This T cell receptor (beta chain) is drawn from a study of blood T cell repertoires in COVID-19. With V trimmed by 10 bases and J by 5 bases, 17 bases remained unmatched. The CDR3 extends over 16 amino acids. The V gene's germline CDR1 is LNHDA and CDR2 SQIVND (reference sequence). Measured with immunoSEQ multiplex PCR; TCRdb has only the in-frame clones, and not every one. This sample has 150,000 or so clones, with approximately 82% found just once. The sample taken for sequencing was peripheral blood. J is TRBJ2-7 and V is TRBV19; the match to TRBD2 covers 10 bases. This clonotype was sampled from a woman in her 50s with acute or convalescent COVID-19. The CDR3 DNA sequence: TGTGCCACCTCCCGGCGGGCTAGCGGGAGACAGAACGAGCAGTACTTC. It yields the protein CATSRRASGRQNEQYF.